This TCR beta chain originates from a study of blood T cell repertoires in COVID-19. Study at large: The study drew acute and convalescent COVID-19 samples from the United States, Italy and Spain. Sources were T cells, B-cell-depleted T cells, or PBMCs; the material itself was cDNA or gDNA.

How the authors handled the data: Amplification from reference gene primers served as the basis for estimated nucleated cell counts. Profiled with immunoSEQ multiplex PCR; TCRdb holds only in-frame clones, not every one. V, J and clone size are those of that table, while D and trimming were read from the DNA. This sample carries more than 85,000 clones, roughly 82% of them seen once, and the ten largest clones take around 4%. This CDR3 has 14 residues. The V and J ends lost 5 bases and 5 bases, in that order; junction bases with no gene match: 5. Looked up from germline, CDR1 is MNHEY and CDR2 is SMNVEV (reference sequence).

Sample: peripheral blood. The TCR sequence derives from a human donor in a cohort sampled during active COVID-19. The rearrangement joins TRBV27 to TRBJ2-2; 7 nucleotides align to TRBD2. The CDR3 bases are TGTGCCAGCAGTCGGACTAGAGGGACCGGGGAGCTGTTTTTT. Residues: CASSRTRGTGELFF.